The rows below give T cell receptor beta chains drawn from one sample of a study of circulating tumor DNA in untreated peripheral T-cell lymphoma. Assay: immunoSEQ multiplex PCR; the TCRdb copy retains only in-frame clones and omits some. The sample consists of around 10,000 clones, about 80% of them appearing once. Sequencing was done on a sample of tumor tissue. The source is a human donor with peripheral T-cell lymphoma. Each CDR3 is given with its conserved first and last residue. Fields, in order: clone size, V gene, D gene, J gene, CDR3 DNA, CDR3 protein. D genes are given only for firm matches. Clone sizes are given selectively: once, few, many, or a class where the clone is expanded.

size: .
V: TRBV7-4
D: .
J: TRBJ2-7
DNA: TGTGCCAGCAGCTTACGGGGGTCCTACGAGCAGTACTTC
CDR3: CASSLRGSYEQYF

size: .
V: TRBV6-8
D: .
J: TRBJ2-5
DNA: TGTGCCAGCGGTGCGGTCCGGGAGACCCAGTACTTC
CDR3: CASGAVRETQYF

size: .
V: TRBV6-8
D: .
J: TRBJ2-1
DNA: TGTGCCAGCAGTGACCCCCGACAGCACAATGAGCAGTTCTTC
CDR3: CASSDPRQHNEQFF

size: .
V: TRBV6-8
D: .
J: TRBJ2-6
DNA: TGTGCCAGCAAGGGGTCTGGGGCCAACGTCCTGACTTTC
CDR3: CASKGSGANVLTF

size: .
V: TRBV11-3
D: .
J: TRBJ2-2
DNA: TGTGCCAGCAGCTTAGTTTGGCTAGAGAACACCGGGGAGCTGTTTTTT
CDR3: CASSLVWLENTGELFF

size: few
V: TRBV19
D: .
J: TRBJ1-6
DNA: TGTGCCAGTAGTATTGCCGCGGCCTATAATTCACCCCTCCACTTT
CDR3: CASSIAAAYNSPLHF

size: few
V: TRBV6-8
D: .
J: TRBJ2-7
DNA: TGTGCCAGCAGCTACGGCCTCTACGAGCAGTACTTC
CDR3: CASSYGLYEQYF

size: .
V: TRBV19
D: .
J: TRBJ1-1
DNA: TGTGCCAGTAGTATACGAGTGAACACTGAAGCTTTCTTT
CDR3: CASSIRVNTEAFF

size: .
V: TRBV30
D: .
J: TRBJ1-2
DNA: TGTGCCTGGAGAATACAGCAGTTTACCACTAACTATGGCTACACCTTC
CDR3: CAWRIQQFTTNYGYTF

size: once
V: TRBV5-1
D: .
J: TRBJ2-3
DNA: TGCGCCAGCAGCCGGTTGGGGGGCTTCACAGATACGCAGTATTTT
CDR3: CASSRLGGFTDTQYF

size: few
V: TRBV19
D: .
J: TRBJ1-1
DNA: TGTGCCAGTAGGGGGAGATCTCTGAACACTGAAGCTTTCTTT
CDR3: CASRGRSLNTEAFF

size: .
V: TRBV6-8
D: .
J: TRBJ1-6
DNA: TGTGCCAGCGGATCCGTTTTCCATTCACCCCTCCACTTT
CDR3: CASGSVFHSPLHF

size: .
V: TRBV19
D: .
J: TRBJ1-6
DNA: TGTGCCAGTAGTCCAGGGGACTACTATTCACCCCTCCACTTT
CDR3: CASSPGDYYSPLHF

size: .
V: TRBV2
D: TRBD1
J: TRBJ1-5
DNA: TGTGCCAGCAGGCGGGGACAGAGCAATCAGCCCCAGCATTTT
CDR3: CASRRGQSNQPQHF

size: .
V: TRBV15
D: .
J: TRBJ2-3
DNA: TGTGCCACCAGCAGAGATCTTAACAGGGCTACAGATACGCAGTATTTT
CDR3: CATSRDLNRATDTQYF

size: .
V: TRBV28
D: TRBD1
J: TRBJ2-3
DNA: TGTGCTAGCAGTTTGGTCACAGGGGTAGGAGATACGCAGTATTTT
CDR3: CASSLVTGVGDTQYF

size: .
V: TRBV28
D: .
J: TRBJ2-3
DNA: TGTGCCAGCAGAGAGAGCACAGATACGCAGTATTTT
CDR3: CASRESTDTQYF

size: once
V: TRBV28
D: TRBD2
J: TRBJ2-4
DNA: TGTGCCAGCACCTCACTAGCGGGGGGTCAAAAAAACATTCAGTACTTC
CDR3: CASTSLAGGQKNIQYF

size: .
V: TRBV6-8
D: TRBD2
J: TRBJ2-7
DNA: TGTGCCAGCAGTTTATCGCGCACTAGCGGCGGGCAGTACTTC
CDR3: CASSLSRTSGGQYF

size: .
V: TRBV6-8
D: .
J: TRBJ1-1
DNA: TGTGCCAGCACCCCTGACGAGGCTGAAGCTTTCTTT
CDR3: CASTPDEAEAFF

size: .
V: TRBV30
D: .
J: TRBJ2-7
DNA: TGTGCCTGGAGTGCCAACAGCCGGGAATTCTCCTACGAGCAGTACTTC
CDR3: CAWSANSREFSYEQYF

size: .
V: TRBV6-8
D: TRBD2
J: TRBJ2-7
DNA: TGTGCCAGCAGTGCAGGACTAGCGGTCTACGAGCAGTACTTC
CDR3: CASSAGLAVYEQYF

size: once
V: TRBV6-8
D: TRBD1
J: TRBJ2-2
DNA: TGTGCCAGCAGTTACTATTCATACAGGGGGGACACCGGGGAGCTGTTTTTT
CDR3: CASSYYSYRGDTGELFF

size: .
V: TRBV6-8
D: .
J: TRBJ1-1
DNA: TGTGCCAGCAGTTACGAAAGGGGGGGAAACACTGAAGCTTTCTTT
CDR3: CASSYERGGNTEAFF

size: .
V: TRBV9
D: TRBD2
J: TRBJ2-1
DNA: TGTGCCAGCAGCGTAGGAGGGACTAGCCTCATCGAAGAGCAGTTCTTC
CDR3: CASSVGGTSLIEEQFF

size: .
V: TRBV5-1
D: TRBD1
J: TRBJ2-3
DNA: TGCGCCAGCAGCCTACGGGACAGGGGCCCAGATACGCAGTATTTT
CDR3: CASSLRDRGPDTQYF

size: .
V: TRBV5-1
D: .
J: TRBJ1-1
DNA: TGCGCCAGCAGCTTGGATACGGGGAACACTGAAGCTTTCTTT
CDR3: CASSLDTGNTEAFF

size: medium-sized
V: TRBV28
D: .
J: TRBJ1-1
DNA: TGTGCCAGCAGCCAAATCTCCGGTACAGGTCAGACTGAAGCTTTCTTT
CDR3: CASSQISGTGQTEAFF

size: .
V: TRBV29-1
D: .
J: TRBJ1-1
DNA: TGCAGCGTTGAACGAGGAGGGTTCACTAAAGCTTTCTTT
CDR3: CSVERGGFTKAFF

size: .
V: TRBV29-1
D: .
J: TRBJ1-2
DNA: TGCAGCGTTGCACAGGGCCTCTATGGCTACACCTTC
CDR3: CSVAQGLYGYTF

size: .
V: TRBV29-1
D: .
J: TRBJ2-7
DNA: TGCAGCGTTGAAGGTGGTGGGCGCGAGCAGTACTTC
CDR3: CSVEGGGREQYF

size: few
V: TRBV6-8
D: .
J: TRBJ2-2
DNA: TGTGCCAGCACCCTACGGGCCACCCGTTCAAACACCGGGGAGCTGTTTTTT
CDR3: CASTLRATRSNTGELFF

size: .
V: TRBV6-8
D: TRBD1
J: TRBJ1-5
DNA: TGTGCCAGCAAGGGACAGGGGAGAGGTCAGCCCCAGCATTTT
CDR3: CASKGQGRGQPQHF

size: .
V: TRBV25-1
D: TRBD1
J: TRBJ2-1
DNA: TGTGCCAGCAGTGATACCGCCCGGACAGGGGCTTCCTACAATGAGCAGTTCTTC
CDR3: CASSDTARTGASYNEQFF

size: .
V: TRBV28
D: .
J: TRBJ2-7
DNA: TGTGCCAGCAGATTCGACAAGGCCGAGCAGTACTTC
CDR3: CASRFDKAEQYF

size: .
V: TRBV29-1
D: .
J: TRBJ1-1
DNA: TGCAGCGTTGTACCCGGGACCGAAAAAACTGAAGCTTTCTTT
CDR3: CSVVPGTEKTEAFF

size: once
V: TRBV28
D: .
J: TRBJ1-1
DNA: TGTGCCAGCAGTTTAATTTTCAGGGACACTGAAGCTTTCTTT
CDR3: CASSLIFRDTEAFF

size: .
V: TRBV29-1
D: .
J: TRBJ1-5
DNA: TGCAGCGTTGGTCGGGCAGCTAATCAGCCCCAGCATTTT
CDR3: CSVGRAANQPQHF

size: .
V: TRBV9
D: TRBD2
J: TRBJ2-1
DNA: TGTGCCAGCAGTTATACGGGACTATCGTACAATGAGCAGTTCTTC
CDR3: CASSYTGLSYNEQFF

size: .
V: TRBV6-8
D: .
J: TRBJ1-2
DNA: TGTGCCAGCAGCCACCGACAGGTCTATGGCTACACCTTC
CDR3: CASSHRQVYGYTF

size: .
V: TRBV19
D: .
J: TRBJ2-5
DNA: TGTGCCAGTAGTCCCCCTGGAGTGGGGCAGTTACAAGAGACCCAGTACTTC
CDR3: CASSPPGVGQLQETQYF